This T cell receptor beta chain was captured in a study of blood T cell repertoires in COVID-19. In the study overall: T cells, B-cell-depleted T cells, or PBMCs provided the cDNA or gDNA that served as material.

Germline-derived CDR1 and CDR2 are SGHTA and FQGTGA. The CDR3 loop spans 14 amino acids. The V end was cut by 1 base, the J end by 4 bases, with 10 bases between. The participants were between 18 and 89 years old and came from under 25 US areas. Clinical history reported by participants formed the basis on which cohorts were assigned. Sequencing was performed with immunoSEQ multiplex PCR; in TCRdb, only in-frame clones are kept and a portion is missing. The profile shows some 460,000 clones, approximately 90% of them singletons. The gene calls are TRBV7-3 and TRBJ1-1, with TRBD1 as a possible D gene (6 bases). The specimen was PBMCs or T cells enriched from blood (not recorded which). This sequence originates from a woman aged 18-29 years who had recovered from COVID-19. Written as DNA, the CDR3 is TGTGCCAGCAGCTTAAACGGGGGGCCCACTGAAGCTTTCTTT. As protein: CASSLNGGPTEAFF.